These 32 T cell receptor beta chains came from one sample sequenced in a study of shared clonotypes between healthy human individuals. Sequencing was performed with immunoSEQ multiplex PCR; in TCRdb, only in-frame clones are kept and a portion is missing. The table lists almost 750,000 clones, 72% of them singletons. Sequencing input: memory CD4+ T cells sorted from blood. Subset noted: CD45RA-negative fraction. Receptors originate from a woman younger than 45 in good health.

V usage is TRBV18 and J usage is TRBJ2-7; D not resolved. Germline CDR1 reads KGHSH; CDR2 reads LQKENI. V lost 3 bases and J lost 6, with 9 bases in between. This CDR3 region has 12 residues. The CDR3 loop reads CASSPNLIEQYF. The CDR3 bases are TGTGCCAGCTCACCGAACTTAATCGAGCAGTACTTC.

The J gene is TRBJ1-2, the V gene TRBV29-1, with D unresolved. The ends were cut back, 2 bases at V and 4 bases at J, with 8 bases in the middle. This CDR3 region has 12 residues. Germline lookup yields CDR1 SQVTM and CDR2 ANQGSEA. CDR3 DNA: TGCAGCGTTGAACGGGTGGCCTATGGCTACACCTTC. It specifies CSVERVAYGYTF. The full variable domain, its missing parts supplied by reference TRBV29-1 and TRBJ1-2, is SAVISQKPSRDICQRGTSLTIQCQVDSQVTMMFWYRQQPGQSLTLIATANQGSEATYESGFVIDKFPISRPNLTFSTLTVSNMSPEDSSIYLCSVERVAYGYTFGSGTRLTVV.

CDR3: CASTPRGGGGKNIQYF. The DNA for the CDR3 is TGTGCCAGCACCCCTCGGGGGGGAGGAGGCAAAAACATTCAGTACTTC. The V call is TRBV27, the J call TRBJ2-4; 8 nucleotides match TRBD2. Looked up from germline, CDR1 is MNHEY and CDR2 is SMNVEV (reference sequence). V lost 7 bases to trimming and J lost 3 bases; unmatched junction nucleotides: 11. There are 16 residues in the CDR3.

The chain uses TRBV27 and TRBJ2-5; 8 bases match TRBD2. The J call is in doubt because the DNA end fits TRBJ2-7 better. This CDR3 is 15 amino acids long. Germline V lookup: CDR1 MNHEY, CDR2 SMNVEV (reference sequence). The CDR3 spells CASSALAVNSYEQYF. In DNA form, the CDR3 reads TGTGCCAGCAGTGCACTAGCGGTTAACTCCTACGAGCAGTACTTC.

V usage is TRBV11-1 and J usage is TRBJ2-2; D is uncertain. Trimming left V 2 bases short and J 2 bases short, with 6 bases between. CDR1 is SGHAT, CDR2 FQDESV, per germline (reference sequence). The CDR3 is 14 amino acids. The CDR3 DNA is TGTGCCAGCAGCTTACGGCAAAACACCGGGGAGCTGTTTTTT. The encoded protein is CASSLRQNTGELFF.

This chain links TRBV5-5 with TRBJ2-3; 10 bases are shared with TRBD1. V gave up 4 bases and J gave up 2 bases; unmatched junction bases: 7. The CDR3 extends over 16 amino acids. Germline assignment: CDR1 SGHKS and CDR2 YYEKEE (reference sequence). The CDR3 reads CASSPLGTGVTDTQYF. CDR3 nucleotides: TGTGCCAGCAGCCCATTGGGGACAGGGGTCACAGATACGCAGTATTTT.

The chain recombines TRBV28 with TRBJ1-3; D is uncertain. Germline V gene sequence: CDR1 MDHEN, CDR2 SYDVKM. The CDR3 is 13 residues long. V was pared by 8 bases and J by 5 bases, with 13 bases between. CDR3 sequence reads: CASRGRARNTIYF. As DNA, the CDR3 is TGTGCCAGCCGTGGGAGGGCTAGAAACACCATATATTTT.

This clone was seen once. This chain links TRBV5-1 with TRBJ1-1, with D possibly TRBD1 on 6 matching bases. The CDR3 is made up of 16 amino acids. Germline lookup yields CDR1 SGHRS and CDR2 YFSETQ. Trimming left V 0 bases short and J 5 bases short, with 17 bases between. CDR3 coding DNA: TGCGCCAGCAGCTTGGCCTTGGGGGGGCGAGGGACTGAAGCTTTCTTT. Its protein product is CASSLALGGRGTEAFF. Filled out from reference TRBV5-1 and TRBJ1-1, the complete variable domain reads KAGVTQTPRYLIKTRGQQVTLSCSPISGHRSVSWYQQTPGQGLQFLFEYFSETQRNKGNFPGRFSGRQFSNSRSEMNVSTLELGDSALYLCASSLALGGRGTEAFFGQGTRLTVV.

About this clone itself: This may be a read error: a much more frequent sequence differs by one nucleotide. This specimen includes other DNA sequences encoding the same CDR3. The V gene is TRBV5-1, the J gene TRBJ2-1; 7 positions match TRBD2. V gave up 0 bases and J gave up 4 bases; unmatched junction bases: 4. This CDR3 has 15 amino acids. Germline V lookup: CDR1 SGHRS, CDR2 YFSETQ. The CDR3, as DNA: TGCGCCAGCAGCTTGGCTAGCGGATCTTACAATGAGCAGTTCTTC. Amino acid sequence: CASSLASGSYNEQFF.

The V gene is TRBV6-4, the J gene TRBJ1-6; D gene uncertain. CDR3 length: 13 residues. CDR1 and CDR2 from the germline V gene are MRHNA and SNTAGT. Trimming cost V 5 bases and J 7 bases, with 9 bases left between them. The CDR3 DNA reads as TGTGCCAGCAGTAGGCTTGAGAATTCACCCCTCCACTTT. Protein sequence: CASSRLENSPLHF.

This rearrangement joins TRBV18 to TRBJ2-6; D possibly corresponds to TRBD1 (6 bases). Trimming stripped 2 bases from V and 0 bases from J, with 17 bases between. Looked up from germline, CDR1 is KGHSH and CDR2 is LQKENI. The CDR3 length is 19 residues. CDR3 residues: CASSPNLYRGGSGANVLTF. The CDR3 coding sequence is TGTGCCAGCTCACCAAATCTCTATCGAGGGGGCTCTGGGGCCAACGTCCTGACTTTC.

As regards this clone: This may be a read error: a much more frequent sequence differs by one nucleotide. The sample holds other DNA sequences that translate to the same CDR3. This chain joins TRBV25-1 and TRBJ2-2, with D unresolved. CDR3 length: 14 residues. Germline V gene lookup returns CDR1 MGHDK and CDR2 SYGVNS. Trimming removed 1 base at V and 4 bases at J, with 7 bases between. The CDR3 DNA reads as TGTGCCAGCAGTGAATTCGGTGCCACCGGGGAGCTGTTTTTT. Its protein product is CASSEFGATGELFF. Full variable domain (rest looked up from reference TRBV25-1 and TRBJ2-2): EADIYQTPRYLVIGTGKKITLECSQTMGHDKMYWYQQDPGMELHLIHYSYGVNSTEKGDLSSESTVSRIRTEHFPLTLESARPSHTSQYLCASSEFGATGELFFGEGSRLTVL.

This chain joins TRBV27 and TRBJ2-5, with TRBD2 as a possible D gene (5 bases). The last part of the DNA fits TRBJ2-7 better; the J call may be wrong. Looked up from germline, CDR1 is MNHEY and CDR2 is SMNVEV (reference sequence). This CDR3 comprises 13 residues. CDR3 protein: CASSYTPSGEQYF. CDR3 bases: TGTGCCAGCAGTTACACCCCCAGCGGCGAGCAGTACTTC.

This clone has more than one count but fewer than ten. The rearrangement uses TRBV18 and TRBJ2-2; TRBD2 is a possible D gene (6 bases). Trimming removed 1 base at V and 7 bases at J, with 19 bases between. Germline CDR1 and CDR2: KGHSH and LQKENI. The CDR3 runs 17 residues. This CDR3 reads CASSPQISGSSDGELFF. The DNA for the CDR3 is TGTGCCAGCTCACCACAAATATCCGGGAGTTCGGACGGGGAGCTGTTTTTT. The entire variable domain, with the rest obtained from reference TRBV18 and TRBJ2-2, is as follows: NAGVMQNPRHLVRRRGQEARLRCSPMKGHSHVYWYRQLPEEGLKFMVYLQKENIIDESGMPKERFSAEFPKEGPSILRIQQVVRGDSAAYFCASSPQISGSSDGELFFGEGSRLTVL.

This clone was observed a few times. The chain is built from TRBV27 and TRBJ2-2; 7 bases align to TRBD2. The CDR3 has 19 amino acids. The germline V gene encodes CDR1 MNHEY and CDR2 SMNVEV (reference sequence). The junction had 17 bases not matched to a gene; V was cut back by 4 bases and J by 3 bases. The CDR3 bases are TGTGCCAGCAGTTATGACTGGGGGGGGAGGGCCGTTGACACCGGGGAGCTGTTTTTT. It codes for CASSYDWGGRAVDTGELFF.

The CDR3 spells CATKQGNQPQHF. CDR3 DNA: TGTGCCACAAAACAGGGGAATCAGCCCCAGCATTTT. The rearrangement joins TRBV19 to TRBJ1-5, with 7 positions matching TRBD1. The CDR3 loop spans 12 amino acids. The V gene's germline CDR1 is LNHDA and CDR2 SQIVND (reference sequence). Losses at the gene ends were 10 bases for V and 4 bases for J; bases not matched to a gene: 4.

With respect to this clone: A clone one base away is much larger, so this may be a read error. The same CDR3 can be traced to other DNA sequences in this sample. The chain recombines TRBV7-9 with TRBJ1-5; D is unresolved. Germline CDR1 is SEHNR and CDR2 is FQNEAQ (reference sequence). The CDR3 has 13 residues. V dropped 1 base and J dropped 6 bases, with 7 bases sitting between them. The CDR3 protein is CASSLDLGQPQHF. The CDR3 DNA sequence: TGTGCCAGCAGCTTAGATCTCGGTCAGCCCCAGCATTTT.

The CDR3 reads CASSSPAGRGELFF. The CDR3 DNA reads as TGTGCCAGCAGTTCTCCCGCTGGCAGGGGGGAGCTGTTTTTT. The chain is built from TRBV6-5 and TRBJ2-2; D is undetermined. Germline CDR1 MNHEY, CDR2 SVGAGI. CDR3 length: 14 amino acids. Trimming removed 4 bases at V and 8 bases at J, with 14 bases between.

V gene TRBV18 combines with J gene TRBJ1-1; 7 bases line up with TRBD1. Germline assignment: CDR1 KGHSH and CDR2 LQKENI. The CDR3 contains 15 residues. Trimming took 3 bases from V and 4 from J; bases not matched to a gene: 8. Here the CDR3 reads CASSPPTGLGTEAFF. In DNA form, the CDR3 reads TGTGCCAGCTCACCTCCGACAGGGTTGGGCACTGAAGCTTTCTTT.

The chain combines TRBV19 with TRBJ2-1, with a tentative D call TRBD1 (5 bases). Trimming stripped 7 bases from V and 10 bases from J, with 23 bases between. The CDR3 has 15 residues. Germline loops: CDR1 LNHDA, CDR2 SQIVND (reference sequence). The CDR3 nucleotides are TGTGCCAGTACCCAGCAGGGCCCAAGGGCATGGGAGCAGTTCTTC. Translation: CASTQQGPRAWEQFF.

With respect to this clone: Other DNA sequences from this sample encode an identical CDR3 as well. The chain combines TRBV11-2 with TRBJ2-7, with D maybe TRBD2 (5 bases). V was cut by 1 base and J by 2 bases, with 9 bases left in between. Per the germline V gene, CDR1 is SGHAT and CDR2 is FQNNGV. CDR3 length: 14 amino acids. CDR3 protein: CASSLGRGTYEQYF. The CDR3 bases are TGTGCCAGCAGCTTAGGTCGAGGGACCTACGAGCAGTACTTC.

This clone was counted only a few times. This rearrangement joins TRBV28 to TRBJ2-1; no definite D call. The CDR3 totals 14 residues. Trimming took off 4 bases at V and 8 bases at J, with 15 bases between the two ends. Germline CDR1 reads MDHEN; CDR2 reads SYDVKM. The CDR3 region has the DNA TGTGCCAGCAGTTCCCCCAACCCATGGGATGAGCAGTTCTTC. This gives the protein CASSSPNPWDEQFF.

The V call is TRBV11-2, the J call TRBJ2-2; TRBD1 aligns across 7 bases. V trimming: 6 bases; J trimming: 1 base; junction bases outside the gene matches: 8. CDR3 length: 16 amino acids. The germline CDR1 and CDR2 sequences are SGHAT and FQNNGV. CDR3 sequence: CASRKPGQRNTGELFF. The CDR3 DNA reads as TGTGCCAGCAGAAAACCGGGACAGAGGAACACCGGGGAGCTGTTTTTT.

This chain uses TRBV7-2 with TRBJ1-6; D is perhaps TRBD1 (5 bases). V lost 0 bases, J lost 9 bases, and 15 bases lay in between. This CDR3 region has 16 residues. Germline V lookup: CDR1 SGHTA, CDR2 FQGNSA. CDR3 sequence reads: CASSLAGGGRGSPLHF. The CDR3 DNA reads TGTGCCAGCAGCTTAGCTGGTGGGGGGAGAGGTTCACCCCTCCACTTT.

This clone was found many times. This sequence joins TRBV18 and TRBJ2-5; D might be TRBD1 (6 bases). This CDR3 has 13 residues. V lost 4 bases and J lost 7, with 13 bases in between. Germline CDR1 and CDR2: KGHSH and LQKENI. The CDR3, as DNA: TGTGCCAGCTCACAAACAGGGTCTGGGACCCAGTACTTC. It specifies CASSQTGSGTQYF.

Comment on this clone: A clone one base away is much larger, so this may be a read error. The chain has TRBV29-1 and TRBJ1-3; 7 nucleotides agree with TRBD1. The ends lost 4 bases at V and 4 bases at J; junction bases unmatched: 1. CDR3 length: 12 residues. CDR1 is SQVTM, CDR2 ANQGSEA, per germline. CDR3 in DNA: TGCAGCGTTGTGGGACAGGGAAACACCATATATTTT. This sequence encodes CSVVGQGNTIYF.

The V and J genes are TRBV28 and TRBJ2-1, with 7 bases matching TRBD1. This CDR3 contains 19 residues. V trimming: 6 bases; J trimming: 7 bases; junction bases outside the gene matches: 24. Germline CDR1 MDHEN, CDR2 SYDVKM. CDR3 coding DNA: TGTGCCAGCAGCCAAGGGTTAGGTAGACAGGGTGCGGTTGAAAATGAGCAGTTCTTC. It is translated as CASSQGLGRQGAVENEQFF.

This chain uses TRBV28 with TRBJ2-1; 7 nucleotides agree with TRBD2. This CDR3 spans 14 amino acids. The J segment lost 7 bases and the V segment lost 6 bases, leaving 9 bases of the junction unmatched. The V gene's germline CDR1 is MDHEN and CDR2 SYDVKM. The CDR3 region has the DNA TGTGCCAGCAGGACGGGCGGGAGTCGGAATGAGCAGTTCTTC. It is translated as CASRTGGSRNEQFF.

The chain couples TRBV2 to TRBJ2-2; TRBD2 matches at 9 bases. This CDR3 contains 15 residues. From germline, CDR1 is SNHLY and CDR2 FYNNEI. The V segment lost 6 bases and the J segment 1 base; nucleotides outside the gene matches: 3. CDR3 loop: CASRETSGNTGELFF. The CDR3 DNA sequence: TGTGCCAGCAGAGAGACTAGCGGGAACACCGGGGAGCTGTTTTTT.

Details on this clone: Other DNA sequences in the sample encode the same CDR3. The CDR3 loop is CASSLGDRDAEKLFF. CDR3 nucleotide sequence: TGCGCCAGCAGCTTGGGTGACAGGGATGCTGAAAAACTGTTTTTT. The rearrangement joins TRBV5-1 to TRBJ1-4, with 7 bases lining up with TRBD1. The V segment lost 0 bases and the J segment 7 bases; nucleotides outside the gene matches: 6. This CDR3 is built from 15 residues. Germline values: CDR1 SGHRS, CDR2 YFSETQ. The full variable domain, its missing parts supplied by reference TRBV5-1 and TRBJ1-4, is KAGVTQTPRYLIKTRGQQVTLSCSPISGHRSVSWYQQTPGQGLQFLFEYFSETQRNKGNFPGRFSGRQFSNSRSEMNVSTLELGDSALYLCASSLGDRDAEKLFFGSGTQLSVL.

The J gene is TRBJ2-6, the V gene TRBV30, with D perhaps assigned TRBD1 or TRBD2 (5 bases each). Germline CDR1 is GTSNPN and CDR2 is SVGIG (reference sequence). V lost 2 bases and J 2 bases, leaving 10 bases between the germline ends. There are 15 residues in the CDR3. CDR3 region: CAWSWMGAGANVLTF. Written as DNA, the CDR3 is TGTGCCTGGAGTTGGATGGGGGCTGGGGCCAACGTCCTGACTTTC.

This clone was recorded a few times. The V call is TRBV6-5, the J call TRBJ2-7, with 8 bases aligning to TRBD1. Germline CDR1 is MNHEY and CDR2 is SVGAGI. This CDR3 comprises 15 residues. Trimming at V came to 2 bases and at J to 2 bases, leaving 5 bases not matched to a gene. The CDR3 reads CASSYTQGAAYEQYF. CDR3 DNA: TGTGCCAGCAGTTACACCCAGGGGGCAGCCTACGAGCAGTACTTC.